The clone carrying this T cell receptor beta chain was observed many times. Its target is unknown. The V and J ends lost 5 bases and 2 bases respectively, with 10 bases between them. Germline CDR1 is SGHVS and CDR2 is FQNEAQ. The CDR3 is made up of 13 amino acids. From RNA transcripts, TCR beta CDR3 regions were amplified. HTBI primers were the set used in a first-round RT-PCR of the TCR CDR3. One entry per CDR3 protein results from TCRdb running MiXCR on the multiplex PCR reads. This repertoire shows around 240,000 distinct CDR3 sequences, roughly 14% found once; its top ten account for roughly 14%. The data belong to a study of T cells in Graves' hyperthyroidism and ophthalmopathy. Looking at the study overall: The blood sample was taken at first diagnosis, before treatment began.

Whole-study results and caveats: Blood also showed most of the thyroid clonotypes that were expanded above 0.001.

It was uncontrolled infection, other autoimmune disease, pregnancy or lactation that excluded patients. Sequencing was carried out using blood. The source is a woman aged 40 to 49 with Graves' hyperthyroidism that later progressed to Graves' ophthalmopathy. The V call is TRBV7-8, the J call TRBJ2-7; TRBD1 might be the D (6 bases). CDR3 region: CASSGPGAYEQYF. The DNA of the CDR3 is TGTGCCAGCAGCGGACCAGGGGCCTACGAGCAGTACTTC.